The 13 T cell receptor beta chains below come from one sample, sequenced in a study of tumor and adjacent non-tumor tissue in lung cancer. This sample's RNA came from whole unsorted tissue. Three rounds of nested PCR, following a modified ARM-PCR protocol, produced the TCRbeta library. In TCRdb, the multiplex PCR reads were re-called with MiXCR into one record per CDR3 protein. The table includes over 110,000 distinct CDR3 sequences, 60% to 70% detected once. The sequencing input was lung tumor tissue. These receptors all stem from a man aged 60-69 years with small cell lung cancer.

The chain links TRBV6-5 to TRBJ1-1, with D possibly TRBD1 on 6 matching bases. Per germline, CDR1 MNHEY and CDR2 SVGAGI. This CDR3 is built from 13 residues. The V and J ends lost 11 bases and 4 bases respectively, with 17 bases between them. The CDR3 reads CAGTRTASTEAFF. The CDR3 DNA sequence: TGTGCCGGCACTAGGACAGCGAGCACTGAAGCTTTCTTT.

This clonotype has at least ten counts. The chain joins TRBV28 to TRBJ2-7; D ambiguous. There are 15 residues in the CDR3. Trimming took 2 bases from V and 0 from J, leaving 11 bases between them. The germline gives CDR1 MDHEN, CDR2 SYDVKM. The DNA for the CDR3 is TGTGCCAGCAGTTTAGATCCCCTGAGCTCCTACGAGCAGTACTTC. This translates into CASSLDPLSSYEQYF.

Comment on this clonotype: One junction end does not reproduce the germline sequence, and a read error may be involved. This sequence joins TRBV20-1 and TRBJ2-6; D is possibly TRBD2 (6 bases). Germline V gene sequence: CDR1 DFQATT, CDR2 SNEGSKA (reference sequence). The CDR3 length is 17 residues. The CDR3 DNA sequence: TGCAGTGCTACCAACCGGGGGATGCCCTCTAGGGCCAACGTCCTGACTTTC. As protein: CSATNRGMPSRANVLTF.

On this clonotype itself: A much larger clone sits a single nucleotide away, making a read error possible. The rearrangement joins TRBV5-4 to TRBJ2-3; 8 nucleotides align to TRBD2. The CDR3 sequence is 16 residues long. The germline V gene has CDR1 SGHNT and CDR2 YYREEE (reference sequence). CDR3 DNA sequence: TGTGCCAACAGCTTGGGAGCGGGAGTTAGCACAGATACGCAGTATTTT. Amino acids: CANSLGAGVSTDTQYF. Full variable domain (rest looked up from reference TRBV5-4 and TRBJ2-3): ETGVTQSPTHLIKTRGQQVTLRCSSQSGHNTVSWYQQALGQGPQFIFQYYREEENGRGNFPPRFSGLQFPNYSSELNVNALELDDSALYLCANSLGAGVSTDTQYFGPGTRLTVL.

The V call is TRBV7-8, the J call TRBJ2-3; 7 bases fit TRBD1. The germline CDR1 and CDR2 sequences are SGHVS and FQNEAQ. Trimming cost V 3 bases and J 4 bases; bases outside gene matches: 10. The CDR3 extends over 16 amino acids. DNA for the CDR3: TGTGCCAGCAGCTTCTTGAGGGGGCAGATGGCAGATACGCAGTATTTT. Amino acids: CASSFLRGQMADTQYF. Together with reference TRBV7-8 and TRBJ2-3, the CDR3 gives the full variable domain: GAGVSQSPRYKVAKRGQDVALRCDPISGHVSLFWYQQALGQGPEFLTYFQNEAQLDKSGLPSDRFFAERPEGSVSTLKIQRTQQEDSAVYLCASSFLRGQMADTQYFGPGTRLTVL.

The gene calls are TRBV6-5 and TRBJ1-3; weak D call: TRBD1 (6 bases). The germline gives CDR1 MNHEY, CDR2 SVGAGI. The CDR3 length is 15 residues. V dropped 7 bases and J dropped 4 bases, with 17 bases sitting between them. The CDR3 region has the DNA TGTGCCAGCAATTATGGATCGGGGGCCGGAAACACCATATATTTT. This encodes CASNYGSGAGNTIYF.

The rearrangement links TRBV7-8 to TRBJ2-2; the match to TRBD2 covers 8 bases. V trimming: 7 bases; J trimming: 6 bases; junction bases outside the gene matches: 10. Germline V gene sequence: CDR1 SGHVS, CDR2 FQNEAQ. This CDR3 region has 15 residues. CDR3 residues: CASNYGGRMAGELFF. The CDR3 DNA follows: TGTGCCAGCAACTACGGCGGGAGGATGGCCGGGGAGCTGTTTTTT. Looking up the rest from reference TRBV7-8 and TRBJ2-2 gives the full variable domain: GAGVSQSPRYKVAKRGQDVALRCDPISGHVSLFWYQQALGQGPEFLTYFQNEAQLDKSGLPSDRFFAERPEGSVSTLKIQRTQQEDSAVYLCASNYGGRMAGELFFGEGSRLTVL.

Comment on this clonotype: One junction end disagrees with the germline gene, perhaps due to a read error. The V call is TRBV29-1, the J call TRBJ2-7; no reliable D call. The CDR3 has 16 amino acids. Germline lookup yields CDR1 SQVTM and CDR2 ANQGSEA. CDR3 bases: TGCAGCGTTGAAGATCGCGTCGGTTCGGTCTCCTACGAGCAGTATTTC. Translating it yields CSVEDRVGSVSYEQYF.

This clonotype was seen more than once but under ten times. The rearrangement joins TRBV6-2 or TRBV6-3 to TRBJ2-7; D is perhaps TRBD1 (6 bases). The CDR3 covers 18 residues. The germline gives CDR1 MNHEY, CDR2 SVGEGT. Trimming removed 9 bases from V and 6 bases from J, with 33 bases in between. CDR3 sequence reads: CARHSYISPGTSMGEQYV. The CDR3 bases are TGTGCCAGACACTCTTACATCTCCCCAGGGACATCGATGGGCGAGCAGTACGTC.

The CDR3 region is CSGRRVGDGTDTQYF. Here the CDR3 DNA reads TGCAGTGGCCGCCGAGTGGGAGACGGGACAGATACGCAGTATTTT. This chain joins TRBV20-1 and TRBJ2-3; perhaps TRBD2 as D (5 bases). Germline CDR1 and CDR2: DFQATT and SNEGSKA (reference sequence). V was shortened by 7 bases and J by 3 bases, with 20 bases between the two germline ends. CDR3 length: 15 amino acids.

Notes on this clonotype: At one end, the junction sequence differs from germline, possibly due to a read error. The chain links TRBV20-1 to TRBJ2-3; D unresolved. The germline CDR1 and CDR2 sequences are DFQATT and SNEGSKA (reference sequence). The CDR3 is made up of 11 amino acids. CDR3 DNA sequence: TGCGGTGCTACGGAAACAGATACGCAGTATTTT. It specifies CGATETDTQYF.

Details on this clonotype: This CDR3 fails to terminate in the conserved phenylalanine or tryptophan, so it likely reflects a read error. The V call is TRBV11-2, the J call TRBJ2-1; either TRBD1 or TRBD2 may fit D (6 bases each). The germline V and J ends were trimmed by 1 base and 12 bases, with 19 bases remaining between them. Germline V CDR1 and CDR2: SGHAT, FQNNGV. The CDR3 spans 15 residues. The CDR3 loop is CASSLACGGGHVQFL. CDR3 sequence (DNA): TGTGCCAGCAGCTTAGCCTGCGGAGGGGGGCATGTGCAGTTCCTC.

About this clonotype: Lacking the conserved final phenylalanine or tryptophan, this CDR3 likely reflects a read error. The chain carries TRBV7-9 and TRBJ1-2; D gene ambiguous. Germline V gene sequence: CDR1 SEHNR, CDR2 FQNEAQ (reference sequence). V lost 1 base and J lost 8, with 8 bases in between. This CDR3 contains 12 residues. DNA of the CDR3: TGTGCCAGCAGCTTAGAGAGGGCCGGCTACACCATC. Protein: CASSLERAGYTI.